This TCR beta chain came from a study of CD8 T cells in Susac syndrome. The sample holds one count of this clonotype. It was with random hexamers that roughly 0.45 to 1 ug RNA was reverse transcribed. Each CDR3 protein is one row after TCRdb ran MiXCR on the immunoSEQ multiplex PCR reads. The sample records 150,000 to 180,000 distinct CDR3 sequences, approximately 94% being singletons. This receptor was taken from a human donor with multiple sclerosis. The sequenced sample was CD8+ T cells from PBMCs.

This chain's CDR3 is CASSQGGEGFEAFF. Written as DNA, the CDR3 is TGCGCCAGCAGCCAGGGGGGGGAGGGCTTTGAAGCTTTCTTT. The rearrangement uses TRBV4-3 and TRBJ1-1; weak D call: TRBD1 (5 bases). The length of the CDR3 is 14 residues. V shed 3 bases and J shed 7 bases, with 15 bases lying between them. Per germline, CDR1 LGHNA and CDR2 YSLEER.